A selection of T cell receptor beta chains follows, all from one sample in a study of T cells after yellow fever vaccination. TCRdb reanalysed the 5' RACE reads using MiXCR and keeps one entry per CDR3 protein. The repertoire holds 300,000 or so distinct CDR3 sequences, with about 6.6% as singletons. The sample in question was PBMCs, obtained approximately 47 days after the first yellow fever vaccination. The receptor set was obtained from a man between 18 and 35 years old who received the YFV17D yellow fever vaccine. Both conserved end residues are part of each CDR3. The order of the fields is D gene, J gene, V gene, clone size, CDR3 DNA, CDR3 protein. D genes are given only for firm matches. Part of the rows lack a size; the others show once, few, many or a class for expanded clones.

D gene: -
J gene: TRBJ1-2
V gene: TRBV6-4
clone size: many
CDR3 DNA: TGTGCCAGCAGACACCTGACCTATGGCTACACCTTC
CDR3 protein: CASRHLTYGYTF

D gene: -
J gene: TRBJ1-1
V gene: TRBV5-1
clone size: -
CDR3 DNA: TGCGCCAGCAGTCCGTTATCAGGGATTACTGAAGCTTTCTTT
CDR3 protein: CASSPLSGITEAFF

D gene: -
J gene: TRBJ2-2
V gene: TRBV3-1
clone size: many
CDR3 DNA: TGTGCCAGCAGCCCACAGACCGGGGAGCTGTTTTTT
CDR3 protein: CASSPQTGELFF

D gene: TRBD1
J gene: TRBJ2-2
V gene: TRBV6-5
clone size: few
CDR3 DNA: TGTGCCAGCAGCTATACAGGGGCCCATCTCACCGGGGAGCTGTTTTTT
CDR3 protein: CASSYTGAHLTGELFF

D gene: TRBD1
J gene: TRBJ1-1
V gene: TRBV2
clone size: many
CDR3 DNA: TGTGCCAGCAGCGGACAGGGCGGTAACACTGAAGCTTTCTTT
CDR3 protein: CASSGQGGNTEAFF

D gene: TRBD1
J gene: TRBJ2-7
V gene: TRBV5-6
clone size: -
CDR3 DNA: TGTGCCAGCAGCTTGTTCGACAGGGGGAACGAGCAGTACTTC
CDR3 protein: CASSLFDRGNEQYF

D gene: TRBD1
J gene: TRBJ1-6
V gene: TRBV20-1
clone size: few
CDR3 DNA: TGCAGTGCTAGAGCGTCTGACGGACAGGGTTACTCACCCCTCCACTTT
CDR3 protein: CSARASDGQGYSPLHF

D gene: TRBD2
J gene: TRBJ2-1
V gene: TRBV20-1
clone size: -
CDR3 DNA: TGCAGTGCCCGATCCCGCTACCGGGGGGGCCCGGTCTACAATGAGCAGTTCTTC
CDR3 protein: CSARSRYRGGPVYNEQFF

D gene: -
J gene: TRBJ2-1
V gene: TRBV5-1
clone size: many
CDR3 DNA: TGCGCCAGCAGCTTGGCGATAATTGGCAACTCCTACAATGAGCAGTTCTTC
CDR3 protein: CASSLAIIGNSYNEQFF

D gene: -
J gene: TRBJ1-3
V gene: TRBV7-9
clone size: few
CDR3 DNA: TGTGCCAGCGAAGCAGGCTCTGGAAACACCATATATTTT
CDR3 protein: CASEAGSGNTIYF

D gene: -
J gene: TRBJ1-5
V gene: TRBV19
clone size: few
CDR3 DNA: TGTGCCAGTAGTCTATCGACGGGCTTAGGGGTCCAGCCCCAGCATTTT
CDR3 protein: CASSLSTGLGVQPQHF

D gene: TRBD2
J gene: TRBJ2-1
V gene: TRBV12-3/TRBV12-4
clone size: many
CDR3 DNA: TGTGCCAGCAGTTTTTCTAGCGGGGGGACGGTATACAATGAGCAGTTCTTC
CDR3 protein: CASSFSSGGTVYNEQFF

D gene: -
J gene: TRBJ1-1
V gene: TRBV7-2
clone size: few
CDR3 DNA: TGTGCCAGCAGCTTAGGCCCGGAGAACACTGAAGCTTTCTTT
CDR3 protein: CASSLGPENTEAFF

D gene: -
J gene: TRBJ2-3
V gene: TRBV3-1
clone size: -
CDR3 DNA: TGTGCCAGCAGCCCCGGATGGGGGCTGGATACGCAGTATTTT
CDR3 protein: CASSPGWGLDTQYF

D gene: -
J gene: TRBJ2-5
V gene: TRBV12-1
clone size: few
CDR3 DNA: TGTGCCAGGCCCCGTCGCCGGGAACAACAAGAGACCCAGTACTTC
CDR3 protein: CARPRRREQQETQYF

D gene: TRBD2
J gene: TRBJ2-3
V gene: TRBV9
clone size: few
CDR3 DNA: TGTGCCAGCAATGCGGGAGCAGATACGCAGTATTTT
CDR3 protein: CASNAGADTQYF

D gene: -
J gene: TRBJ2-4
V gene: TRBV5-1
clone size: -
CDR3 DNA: TGCGCCAGCAGCCCGGACAACGAGAACATTCAGTACTTC
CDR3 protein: CASSPDNENIQYF

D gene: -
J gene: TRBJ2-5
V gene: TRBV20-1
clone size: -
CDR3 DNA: TGCAGTGCTAGAGATCCTTGGGGCAGTGGAGAGATCCAGTACTTC
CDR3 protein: CSARDPWGSGEIQYF

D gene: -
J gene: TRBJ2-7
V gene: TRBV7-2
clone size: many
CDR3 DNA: TGTGCCAGCAGCTTACAGGGGTTTGGCGAGCAGTACTTC
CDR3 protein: CASSLQGFGEQYF

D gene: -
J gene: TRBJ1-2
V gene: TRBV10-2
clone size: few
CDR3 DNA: TGCGCCAGCAGTGATGGCACCTATGGCTACACCTTC
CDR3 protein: CASSDGTYGYTF

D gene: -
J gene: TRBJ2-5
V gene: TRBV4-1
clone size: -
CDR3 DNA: TGCGCCAGCAGCCAATTAATTAGCGGACCCCAAGAGACCCAGTACTTC
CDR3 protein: CASSQLISGPQETQYF

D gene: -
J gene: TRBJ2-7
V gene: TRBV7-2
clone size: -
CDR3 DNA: TGTGCCAGCAGCTTAGCCGGGCCTCGTTACGAGCAGTACTTC
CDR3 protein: CASSLAGPRYEQYF

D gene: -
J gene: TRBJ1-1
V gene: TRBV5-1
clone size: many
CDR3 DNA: TGCGCCAGCAGCTTCGGCGCAAAAGAAGCTTTCTTT
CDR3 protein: CASSFGAKEAFF

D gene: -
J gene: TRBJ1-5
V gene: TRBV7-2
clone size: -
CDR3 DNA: TGTGCCAGCAGCGGGTCAGGTATTGGCAATCAGCCCCAGCATTTT
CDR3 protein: CASSGSGIGNQPQHF

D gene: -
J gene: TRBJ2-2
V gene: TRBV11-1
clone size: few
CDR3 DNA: TGTGCCAGCAGCCTTTCAGACAGCATCACCGGGGAGCTGTTTTTT
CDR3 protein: CASSLSDSITGELFF

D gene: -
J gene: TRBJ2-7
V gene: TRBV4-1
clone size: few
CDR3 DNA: TGCGCCAGCAGCCAATTTTTTGGGGGGGGGCGGTACGAGCAGTACTTC
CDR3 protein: CASSQFFGGGRYEQYF

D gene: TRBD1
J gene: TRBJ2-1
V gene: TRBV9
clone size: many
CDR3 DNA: TGTGCCAGCAGCGTAGGGACAGGAAGGAATGAGCAGTTCTTC
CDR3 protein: CASSVGTGRNEQFF

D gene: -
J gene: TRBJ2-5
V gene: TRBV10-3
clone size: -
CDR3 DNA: TGTGCCACCTCGGAAGGCGAAGAGACCCAGTACTTC
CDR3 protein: CATSEGEETQYF

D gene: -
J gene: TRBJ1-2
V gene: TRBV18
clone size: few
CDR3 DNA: TGTGCCAGCTCCTTCATAACCCTCAGGGGAGGAGATGGCTACACCTTC
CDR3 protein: CASSFITLRGGDGYTF

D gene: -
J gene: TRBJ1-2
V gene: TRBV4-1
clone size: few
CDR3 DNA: TGCGCCAGCAGCCAAGAGTGGTTACAGGACTATGGCTACACCTTC
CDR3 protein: CASSQEWLQDYGYTF

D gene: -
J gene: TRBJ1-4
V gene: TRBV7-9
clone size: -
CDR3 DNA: TGTGCCAGCAGCTTCGGGCTATCAACTAATGAAAAACTGTTTTTT
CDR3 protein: CASSFGLSTNEKLFF

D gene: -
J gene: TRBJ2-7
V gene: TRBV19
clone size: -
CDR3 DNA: TGTGCCAGTAGTAGGTCAGGGGTCCTCTACGAGCAGTACTTC
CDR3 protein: CASSRSGVLYEQYF

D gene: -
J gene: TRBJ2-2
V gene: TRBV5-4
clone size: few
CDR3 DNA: TGTGCCAGCAGGCCGGGAATCAGCACCGGGGAGCTGTTTTTT
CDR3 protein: CASRPGISTGELFF

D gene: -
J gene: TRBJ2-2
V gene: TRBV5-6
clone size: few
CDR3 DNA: TGTGCCAGCAGCTTGGTTGGGGTATCCGGGGAGCTGTTTTTT
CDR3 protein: CASSLVGVSGELFF

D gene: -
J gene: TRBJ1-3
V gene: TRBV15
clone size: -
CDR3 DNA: TGTGCCACCAGCAGCCCGACGGACCGAACCATATATTTT
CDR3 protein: CATSSPTDRTIYF

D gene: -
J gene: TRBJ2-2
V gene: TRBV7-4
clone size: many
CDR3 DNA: TGTGCCAGCAGTTGTCTAGGACGGATCTCTGGGGAGCTGTTTTTT
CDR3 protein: CASSCLGRISGELFF

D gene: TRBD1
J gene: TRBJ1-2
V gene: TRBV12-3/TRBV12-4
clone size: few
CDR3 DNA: TGTGCCAGCATCCCGGGACAGGGGGACTATGGCTACACCTTC
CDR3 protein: CASIPGQGDYGYTF

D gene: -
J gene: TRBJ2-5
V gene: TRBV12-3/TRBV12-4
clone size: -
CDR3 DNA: TGTGCCAGCAGTTCCGCAGGGGAGACCCAGTACTTC
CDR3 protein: CASSSAGETQYF

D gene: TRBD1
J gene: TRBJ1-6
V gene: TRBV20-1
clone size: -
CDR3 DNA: TGCAGTGCTAGGGACAGGGTGGTCTCCTATAATTCACCCCTCCACTTT
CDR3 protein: CSARDRVVSYNSPLHF

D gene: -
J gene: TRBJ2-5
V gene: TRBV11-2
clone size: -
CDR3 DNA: TGTGCCAGCAGTCCTCGTAGTTGGGGGGGCGGTCTTAGGGGGACCCAGTACTTC
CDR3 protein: CASSPRSWGGGLRGTQYF

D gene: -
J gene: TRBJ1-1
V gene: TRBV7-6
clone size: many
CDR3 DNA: TGTGCCAGCAGCCCCCAGGGTATGAACACTGAAGCTTTCTTT
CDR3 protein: CASSPQGMNTEAFF

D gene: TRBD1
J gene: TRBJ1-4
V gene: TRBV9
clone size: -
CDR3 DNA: TGTGCCAGCAGCAAGACAGGGCCCGATGAAAAACTGTTTTTT
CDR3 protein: CASSKTGPDEKLFF

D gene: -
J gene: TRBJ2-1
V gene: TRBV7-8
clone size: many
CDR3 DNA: TGTGCCAGCAGCTTATGGACATGGCTCTACAATGAGCAGTTCTTC
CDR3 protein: CASSLWTWLYNEQFF

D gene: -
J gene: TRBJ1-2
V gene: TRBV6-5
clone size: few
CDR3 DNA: TGTGCCAGCAGTTACTCGAGGGTCTCCACCAGGGACTATGGCTACACCTTC
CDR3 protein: CASSYSRVSTRDYGYTF

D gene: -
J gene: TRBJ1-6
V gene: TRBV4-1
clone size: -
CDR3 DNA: TGCGCCAGCAGCCAATGGACCACACTTGGGCTCTCACCCCTCCACTTT
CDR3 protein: CASSQWTTLGLSPLHF

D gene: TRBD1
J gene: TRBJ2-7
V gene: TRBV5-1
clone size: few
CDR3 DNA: TGCGCCAGCAGCTTGGGGGACAGTAACGGCGAGCAGTACTTC
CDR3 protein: CASSLGDSNGEQYF

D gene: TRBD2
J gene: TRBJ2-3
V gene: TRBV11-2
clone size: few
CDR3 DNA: TGTGCCAGCAGTCGCAGAGGGCTACTAGCGGGGGGGATGTGGCCAGATACGCAGTATTTT
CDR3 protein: CASSRRGLLAGGMWPDTQYF

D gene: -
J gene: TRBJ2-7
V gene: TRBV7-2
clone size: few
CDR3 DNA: TGTGCCAGCAGCCCCGCCGTGGGCGAGCAGTACTTC
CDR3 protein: CASSPAVGEQYF

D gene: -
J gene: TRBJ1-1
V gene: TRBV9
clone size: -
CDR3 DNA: TGTGCCAGCAGCGAATGGCAGGGCGGGGGTGAAGCTTTCTTT
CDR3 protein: CASSEWQGGGEAFF

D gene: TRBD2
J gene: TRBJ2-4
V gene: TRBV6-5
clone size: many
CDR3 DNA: TGTGCCAGCAGTTCCACGGGGGGACTAGCGGACATTCAGTACTTC
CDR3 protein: CASSSTGGLADIQYF

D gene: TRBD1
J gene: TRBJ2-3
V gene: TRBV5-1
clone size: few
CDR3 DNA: TGCGCCAGCAGTTTCCCGGGACAGAGCACAGATACGCAGTATTTT
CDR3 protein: CASSFPGQSTDTQYF

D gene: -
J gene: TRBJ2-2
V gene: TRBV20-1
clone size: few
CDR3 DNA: TGCAGTGCTAGAGATTTAGGACAGTCCCCCGCCGGGGAGCTGTTTTTT
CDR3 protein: CSARDLGQSPAGELFF

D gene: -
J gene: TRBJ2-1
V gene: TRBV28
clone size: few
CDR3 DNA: TGTGCCAGCAGTTTACAGTGGCATGAGCAGTTCTTC
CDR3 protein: CASSLQWHEQFF

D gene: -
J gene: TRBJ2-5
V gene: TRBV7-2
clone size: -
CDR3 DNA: TGTGCCAGCAGCGGGGGGGCCGGCGAGACCCAGTACTTC
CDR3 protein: CASSGGAGETQYF

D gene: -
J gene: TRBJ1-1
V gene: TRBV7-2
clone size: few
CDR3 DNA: TGTGCCAGCAGCTTAGCTAACTGGGACACTGAAGCTTTCTTT
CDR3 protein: CASSLANWDTEAFF

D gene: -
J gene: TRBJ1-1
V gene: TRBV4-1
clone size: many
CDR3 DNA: TGCGCCAGCAGCCAAGCCCTATACACAGGGCTAGCCACTGAAGCTTTCTTT
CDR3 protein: CASSQALYTGLATEAFF

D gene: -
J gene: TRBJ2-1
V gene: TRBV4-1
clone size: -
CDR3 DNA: TGCGCCAGCAGCCGTGGACCCTCGTTAAGCTCCTACAATGAGCAGTTCTTC
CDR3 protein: CASSRGPSLSSYNEQFF